These T cell receptor beta chains were read from a single sample in a study of cytomegalovirus exposure and HLA in healthy donors. Assay used: immunoSEQ multiplex PCR; TCRdb lists only in-frame clones, some missing. The sample lists 150,000 to 200,000 clones, roughly four fifths occurring once. Specimen: PBMCs. These TCRs come from a man aged 35-49 years in good health and CMV-seropositive. Both conserved end residues are part of each CDR3. The order of the fields is V gene, D gene, clone size, J gene, CDR3 protein, CDR3 DNA. The D gene is left open where the match is weak. The listing skips clone size in some rows; elsewhere it reads once, few, many or a size class.

>TRBV27|.|.|TRBJ2-7
CASSLGRFPSYEQYF
TGTGCCAGCAGTTTAGGCAGGTTCCCCTCCTACGAGCAGTACTTC
>TRBV18|.|.|TRBJ1-1
CASSLTGNTEAFF
TGTGCCAGCTCACTGACAGGGAACACTGAAGCTTTCTTT
>TRBV2|TRBD1|.|TRBJ1-2
CAMTQGAVDGYTF
TGTGCCATGACACAGGGGGCGGTAGATGGCTACACCTTC
>TRBV7-9|TRBD1|few|TRBJ2-7
CASSFRDRAYEQYF
TGTGCCAGCAGCTTCCGGGACAGGGCCTACGAGCAGTACTTC
>TRBV6-1|.|once|TRBJ1-1
CASSDMNTEAFF
TGTGCCAGCAGCGACATGAACACTGAAGCTTTCTTT
>TRBV18|TRBD1|.|TRBJ2-1
CASSPPDRQNEQFF
TGTGCCAGCTCACCACCGGACAGGCAGAATGAGCAGTTCTTC
>TRBV9|TRBD1|.|TRBJ1-4
CASNQGDRGHQLFF
TGTGCCAGCAACCAGGGGGACAGGGGGCACCAACTGTTTTTT
>TRBV7-8|TRBD1|.|TRBJ1-2
CASSSNRGNYGYTF
TGTGCCAGCAGCTCAAACAGGGGGAACTATGGCTACACCTTC
>TRBV28|TRBD1|.|TRBJ2-5
CASSQGTGVVETQYF
TGTGCCAGCAGTCAAGGGACAGGGGTCGTGGAGACCCAGTACTTC
>TRBV27|TRBD2|.|TRBJ2-5
CASSPIAKRGARETQYF
TGTGCCAGCAGTCCTATTGCTAAGCGGGGGGCACGAGAGACCCAGTACTTC
>TRBV7-9|.|.|TRBJ1-3
CASSPDSSGNTIYF
TGTGCCAGCAGCCCGGACAGCTCTGGAAACACCATATATTTT
>TRBV11-2|TRBD2|.|TRBJ2-5
CASSPDGASGMETQYF
TGTGCCAGCAGCCCCGACGGGGCTAGCGGGATGGAGACCCAGTACTTC
>TRBV19|TRBD2|.|TRBJ2-5
CASSIDPGRGETQYF
TGTGCCAGTAGTATAGATCCGGGGAGGGGAGAGACCCAGTACTTC
>TRBV5-1|TRBD2|.|TRBJ2-3
CASSLEIAGVTDTQYF
TGCGCCAGCAGCTTGGAGATAGCGGGGGTCACAGATACGCAGTATTTT
>TRBV5-1|.|.|TRBJ2-5
CASSTQRGSQETQYF
TGCGCCAGCAGCACTCAGAGAGGGAGCCAAGAGACCCAGTACTTC
>TRBV18|TRBD1|.|TRBJ2-2
CASSRGQGAGTGELFF
TGTGCCAGCTCACGGGGACAGGGGGCCGGCACCGGGGAGCTGTTTTTT
>TRBV16|.|few|TRBJ1-1
CASSQSATEAFF
TGTGCCAGCAGCCAATCAGCCACTGAAGCTTTCTTT
>TRBV25-1|.|.|TRBJ1-1
CASTSRDTNTEAFF
TGTGCCAGCACAAGCCGGGACACGAACACTGAAGCTTTCTTT
>TRBV6-1|TRBD1|.|TRBJ1-4
CASRKGQGNEKLFF
TGTGCCAGCAGAAAGGGACAGGGTAATGAAAAACTGTTTTTT
>TRBV7-2|.|.|TRBJ2-5
CASSSGYQETQYF
TGTGCCAGCAGCTCAGGGTACCAAGAGACCCAGTACTTC
>TRBV10-3|TRBD2|.|TRBJ2-7
CAIRGGTLGSEQYF
TGTGCCATCAGGGGGGGGACTCTGGGGAGCGAGCAGTACTTC
>TRBV6-5|.|.|TRBJ1-2
CASSLSAGPNYGYTF
TGTGCCAGCAGTTTGTCCGCAGGGCCTAACTATGGCTACACCTTC
>TRBV7-6|TRBD2|.|TRBJ2-5
CASSSSPLAGGSETQYF
TGTGCCAGCAGCTCCTCGCCCCTAGCGGGAGGCAGTGAGACCCAGTACTTC
>TRBV11-2|.|.|TRBJ2-3
CASSPGRRGSPSDTQYF
TGTGCCAGCAGCCCAGGTAGAAGGGGGAGTCCCTCAGATACGCAGTATTTT
>TRBV6-6|TRBD1|.|TRBJ1-2
CASSTTGDYGYTF
TGTGCCAGCAGTACCACAGGGGACTATGGCTACACCTTC
>TRBV18|.|.|TRBJ1-5
CASSPPTDNQPQHF
TGTGCCAGCTCACCACCGACAGACAATCAGCCCCAGCATTTT
>TRBV5-1|TRBD1|once|TRBJ1-2
CASKGTDYGYTF
TGCGCCAGCAAGGGGACAGATTATGGCTACACCTTC
>TRBV11-1|.|.|TRBJ2-7
CASSPRTPYEQYF
TGTGCCAGCAGCCCGCGGACTCCCTACGAGCAGTACTTC
>TRBV2|TRBD1|.|TRBJ1-4
CASFPGDRVNEKLFF
TGTGCCAGCTTTCCCGGGGACAGGGTTAATGAAAAACTGTTTTTT
>TRBV6-6|TRBD2|.|TRBJ2-1
CASSYAGGPYNEQFF
TGTGCCAGCAGTTACGCGGGGGGGCCGTACAATGAGCAGTTCTTC
>TRBV27|.|.|TRBJ1-5
CASSKTWTASSNQPQHF
TGTGCCAGCAGTAAAACATGGACAGCCTCTAGCAATCAGCCCCAGCATTTT